This T cell receptor beta chain was captured in a study of shared clonotypes between healthy human individuals. The V and J ends lost 6 bases and 9 bases, in that order; junction bases with no gene match: 7. The CDR3 spans 15 residues. Germline CDR1 and CDR2: MNHNY and SVGAGI (reference sequence). The assay used deep level. Per the original data handling: Filtering differed since immunoSEQ provided only junctions, with no quality scores. Some clones are missing from TCRdb's copy, which holds only in-frame ones; the method was immunoSEQ multiplex PCR. D and trimming come from the DNA, and the V and J calls and clone size come from that table. Found here are some 2,400,000 clones, 95% of them singletons; the top ten hold about 0.13%.

The sequenced sample consisted of naive CD4+ T cells sorted from blood. Subset: CD45RA+ positively selected. This receptor was identified in a man between 18 and 35 years old in good health. This sequence joins TRBV6-6 and TRBJ2-1, with TRBD2 identical over 14 bases. DNA for the CDR3: TGTGCCAGCAGCTCCGGGACTAGCGGGAGTGGTGAGCAGTTCTTC. This sequence encodes CASSSGTSGSGEQFF.